The 26 T cell receptor beta chains given below trace back to one sample, sequenced in a study of blood T cell repertoires in COVID-19. This table comes from immunoSEQ multiplex PCR, and its TCRdb copy is limited to in-frame clones, with some not included. The table has about 260,000 clones, over 75% seen once. Sequencing was done on a sample of peripheral blood. All receptors come from a human donor in a cohort sampled during active COVID-19.

The V call is TRBV6-1, the J call TRBJ2-1, with 13 bases identical to TRBD2. The CDR3 is made up of 14 amino acids. Germline assignment: CDR1 MNHNS and CDR2 SASEGT. The V and J ends lost 5 bases and 9 bases, in that order; junction bases with no gene match: 4. The CDR3 here is CASSRTSGSPEQFF. Written as DNA, the CDR3 is TGTGCCAGCAGTCGGACTAGCGGGAGTCCTGAGCAGTTCTTC.

The V gene is TRBV27, the J gene TRBJ1-2, with 8 bases identical to TRBD1. The CDR3 loop spans 14 amino acids. Trimming cost V 5 bases and J 7 bases; bases outside gene matches: 9. The germline V gene encodes CDR1 MNHEY and CDR2 SMNVEV (reference sequence). The CDR3 is CASSPTRDRSGYTF. The CDR3 region has the DNA TGTGCCAGCAGTCCGACCCGGGACAGGTCTGGCTACACCTTC.

The genes are TRBV7-8 and TRBJ2-1, with D possibly matching TRBD2 (6 bases). The CDR3 contains 14 residues. Germline CDR1 SGHVS, CDR2 FQNEAQ. V lost 5 bases to trimming and J lost 8 bases, with 16 bases between them. CDR3 sequence (DNA): TGTGCCAGCAGCAACACGGAGACTAGTTATGAGCAGTTCTTC. This codes for CASSNTETSYEQFF.

V is TRBV9 and J is TRBJ2-2, with unresolved D. The germline CDR1 and CDR2 sequences are SGDLS and YYNGEE. CDR3 length: 15 amino acids. V was cut by 4 bases and J by 5 bases, with 15 bases left in between. The CDR3 nucleotides are TGTGCCAGCAGCTCGCTGACTGGCGGTACCGGGGAGCTGTTTTTT. This encodes CASSSLTGGTGELFF.

The rearrangement uses TRBV10-3 and TRBJ1-1, with D perhaps TRBD1 (6 bases). V lost 0 bases and J lost 6, with 11 bases in between. The length of the CDR3 is 14 residues. Germline loops: CDR1 ENHRY, CDR2 SYGVKD. CDR3 DNA: TGTGCCATCAGTGAGTCGGTCGGGGGGCCTGAAGCTTTCTTT. Amino acid sequence: CAISESVGGPEAFF.

V is TRBV27 and J is TRBJ1-5; perhaps TRBD1 as D (6 bases). The CDR3 totals 16 residues. Germline lookup yields CDR1 MNHEY and CDR2 SMNVEV (reference sequence). V was pared by 2 bases and J by 1 base, with 12 bases between. This CDR3 reads CASSLRGQGSNQPQHF. CDR3 nucleotide sequence: TGTGCCAGCAGTTTACGCGGTCAGGGGAGCAATCAGCCCCAGCATTTT.

This clone appeared a few times. The rearrangement links TRBV4-1 to TRBJ1-4; TRBD1 agrees at 8 bases. This CDR3 contains 14 residues. From germline, CDR1 is MGHRA and CDR2 YSYEKL. Losses at the gene ends were 1 base for V and 11 bases for J; bases not matched to a gene: 6. In DNA, the CDR3 is TGCGCCAGCAGCCAAGGGGCAGGGGGCGTGAAACTGTTTTTT. Residues: CASSQGAGGVKLFF.

V is TRBV11-3 and J is TRBJ2-5, with a weak D call TRBD2 (5 bases). The V end was cut by 1 base, the J end by 5 bases, with 14 bases between. The CDR3 has 15 residues. In germline, CDR1 is SGHNT, CDR2 YENEEA. CDR3 bases: TGTGCCAGCAGCTTAGGACCTCTAGCCGGGGAGACCCAGTACTTC. This sequence encodes CASSLGPLAGETQYF.

The V call is TRBV28, the J call TRBJ1-2; maybe TRBD1 (6 bases). V shed 5 bases and J shed 7 bases, with 11 bases lying between them. CDR1 is MDHEN, CDR2 SYDVKM, per germline. This CDR3 is built from 12 residues. The CDR3 region is CASSPTGFGYTF. The CDR3, as DNA: TGTGCCAGCAGTCCAACAGGGTTTGGCTACACCTTC.

This clone was seen only once. The J gene is TRBJ1-5, the V gene TRBV6-5, with a weak D call TRBD1 (6 bases). Per germline, CDR1 MNHEY and CDR2 SVGAGI. CDR3 size: 15 residues. With 8 bases removed from V and 1 base from J, the gap between germline ends came to 15 bases. The CDR3 region is CASGSHRVSNQPQHF. As DNA, the CDR3 is TGTGCCAGCGGCTCCCACAGGGTGAGCAATCAGCCCCAGCATTTT.

The rearrangement links TRBV6-1 to TRBJ1-2; tentatively, D is TRBD1 (5 bases). V lost 3 bases, J lost 2 bases, and 13 bases lay in between. Germline V lookup: CDR1 MNHNS, CDR2 SASEGT. CDR3 length equals 15 residues. The CDR3 is CASSELTGINYGYTF. In DNA form, the CDR3 reads TGTGCCAGCAGTGAGCTTACAGGTATCAACTATGGCTACACCTTC.

The chain carries TRBV10-2 and TRBJ2-7, with TRBD1 as a possible D gene (6 bases). V shed 2 bases and J shed 3 bases, with 17 bases lying between them. CDR1 is WSHSY and CDR2 is SAAADI in the germline V gene. The CDR3 contains 16 residues. CDR3 DNA sequence: TGCGCCAGCAGTGAGAGTTTCGGGTTAGGGGGCTACGAGCAGTACTTC. Protein product: CASSESFGLGGYEQYF.

The chain employs TRBV5-4 and TRBJ2-7; 7 bases are shared with TRBD1. The CDR3 length is 15 residues. Germline loops: CDR1 SGHNT, CDR2 YYREEE (reference sequence). V was clipped by 2 bases and J by 0 bases; unmatched bases: 5. In DNA, the CDR3 is TGTGCCAGCAGCTTTGGGACAGATAGCTCCTACGAGCAGTACTTC. This sequence encodes CASSFGTDSSYEQYF.

CDR3 coding DNA: TGTGCCAGCAGCTTGGACCCGGGACAGGGGGCCTATGGCTACACCTTC. The encoded protein is CASSLDPGQGAYGYTF. V is TRBV5-4 and J is TRBJ1-2; 12 bases agree with TRBD1. The ends lost 0 bases at V and 4 bases at J; junction bases unmatched: 4. The CDR3 is made up of 16 amino acids. Germline V lookup: CDR1 SGHNT, CDR2 YYREEE (reference sequence). The variable domain in full, with the rest retrieved from reference TRBV5-4 and TRBJ1-2, is ETGVTQSPTHLIKTRGQQVTLRCSSQSGHNTVSWYQQALGQGPQFIFQYYREEENGRGNFPPRFSGLQFPNYSSELNVNALELDDSALYLCASSLDPGQGAYGYTFGSGTRLTVV.

The genes are TRBV25-1 and TRBJ1-1, with a weak D call TRBD1 (6 bases). The germline V gene encodes CDR1 MGHDK and CDR2 SYGVNS. This CDR3 is built from 14 residues. Trimming pared 1 base from V and 3 bases from J, leaving 9 bases between. The CDR3 region is CASSESRGHTEAFF. CDR3 sequence (DNA): TGTGCCAGCAGTGAATCCAGGGGCCACACTGAAGCTTTCTTT.

This clone was recorded once. The same CDR3 can be traced to other DNA sequences in this sample. V is TRBV7-2 and J is TRBJ2-5; tentatively, D is TRBD2 (7 bases). The CDR3 extends over 13 amino acids. V gave up 4 bases and J gave up 5 bases, with 11 bases separating them. CDR1 SGHTA and CDR2 FQGNSA come from the germline V gene. CDR3 in amino acids: CASSSGGPETQYF. CDR3 sequence (DNA): TGTGCCAGCAGCTCCGGGGGGCCGGAGACCCAGTACTTC.

This clone was seen a handful of times. This CDR3 reads CASSLAQGEYGYTF. CDR3 coding DNA: TGCGCCAGCAGCTTGGCCCAGGGCGAGTATGGCTACACCTTC. The chain links TRBV5-1 to TRBJ1-2; a possible D gene is TRBD1 (5 bases). V dropped 0 bases and J dropped 5 bases, with 11 bases sitting between them. The CDR3 has 14 residues. CDR1 and CDR2 from the germline V gene are SGHRS and YFSETQ. Complete variable domain (other parts from reference TRBV5-1 and TRBJ1-2): KAGVTQTPRYLIKTRGQQVTLSCSPISGHRSVSWYQQTPGQGLQFLFEYFSETQRNKGNFPGRFSGRQFSNSRSEMNVSTLELGDSALYLCASSLAQGEYGYTFGSGTRLTVV.

The chain couples TRBV7-2 to TRBJ2-1; perhaps TRBD2 as D (5 bases). V was trimmed by 4 bases and J by 8 bases, leaving 21 bases between them. The CDR3 contains 16 residues. From germline, CDR1 is SGHTA and CDR2 FQGNSA. Written as DNA, the CDR3 is TGTGCCAGCAGCTACGGCCTCGGGGTAATTAGGTATGAGCAGTTCTTC. Residues: CASSYGLGVIRYEQFF.

J is TRBJ2-1 and V is TRBV3-1 (or the pseudogene TRBV3-2); 8 nucleotides line up with TRBD2. The CDR3 covers 15 residues. The junction had 6 bases not matched to a gene; V was cut back by 4 bases and J by 4 bases. Germline CDR1 LGHDT, CDR2 YNNKEL (reference sequence). The DNA for the CDR3 is TGTGCCAGCAGCCCCAGCGGGAGTCTGTACAATGAGCAGTTCTTC. It yields the protein CASSPSGSLYNEQFF.

The chain has TRBV7-6 and TRBJ1-2, with D possibly being TRBD1 (5 bases). The CDR3 is 12 residues long. CDR1 is SGHVS and CDR2 is FNYEAQ in the germline V gene. V lost 4 bases, J lost 4 bases, and 7 bases lay in between. The CDR3 is CASSSRGYGYTF. CDR3 sequence (DNA): TGTGCCAGCAGCTCAAGGGGCTATGGCTACACCTTC.

The chain employs TRBV19 and TRBJ2-1; D might be TRBD2 (5 bases). Looked up from germline, CDR1 is LNHDA and CDR2 is SQIVND (reference sequence). This CDR3 is built from 14 residues. Trimming cost V 7 bases and J 9 bases, with 19 bases left between them. The CDR3 spells CASTPPGGVGEQFF. The CDR3 DNA sequence: TGTGCCAGTACCCCGCCTGGAGGTGTGGGTGAGCAGTTCTTC. Variable domain in full (rest from reference TRBV19 and TRBJ2-1): DGGITQSPKYLFRKEGQNVTLSCEQNLNHDAMYWYRQDPGQGLRLIYYSQIVNDFQKGDIAEGYSVSREKKESFPLTVTSAQKNPTAFYLCASTPPGGVGEQFFGPGTRLTVL.

V is TRBV30 and J is TRBJ1-5; maybe TRBD1 (6 bases). Germline loops: CDR1 GTSNPN, CDR2 SVGIG (reference sequence). CDR3 length equals 18 residues. Between the trimmed V and J ends, which lost 3 bases and 3 bases, there was a span of 24 bases. This CDR3 is CAWSPPRDMKGPNQPQHF. The DNA of the CDR3 is TGTGCCTGGAGCCCGCCCCGGGACATGAAGGGCCCCAATCAGCCCCAGCATTTT. The variable domain in full, completed from reference TRBV30 and TRBJ1-5, reads SQTIHQWPATLVQPVGSPLSLECTVEGTSNPNLYWYRQAAGRGLQLLFYSVGIGQISSEVPQNLSASRPQDRQFILSSKKLLLSDSGFYLCAWSPPRDMKGPNQPQHFGDGTRLSIL.

The chain is built from TRBV7-2 and TRBJ2-5; weak D call: TRBD2 (7 bases). This CDR3 region has 16 residues. Germline V gives CDR1 SGHTA, CDR2 FQGNSA. The germline V and J ends were trimmed by 3 bases and 1 base, with 15 bases remaining between them. CDR3: CASSLGARGGQETQYF. CDR3 coding DNA: TGTGCCAGCAGCTTGGGGGCAAGGGGGGGCCAAGAGACCCAGTACTTC.

This chain joins TRBV19 and TRBJ2-4; tentatively, D is TRBD1 (5 bases). This CDR3 has 15 amino acids. CDR1 LNHDA and CDR2 SQIVND come from the germline V gene (reference sequence). Trimming left V 4 bases short and J 2 bases short, with 12 bases between. The CDR3: CASSTPPGSKNIQYF. The CDR3 coding sequence is TGTGCCAGTAGTACCCCCCCAGGGTCCAAAAACATTCAGTACTTC.

This clone was seen once. The chain carries TRBV29-1 and TRBJ2-7; D may be TRBD2 (6 bases). The CDR3 has 12 amino acids. CDR1 and CDR2 from the germline V gene are SQVTM and ANQGSEA. The V end lost 4 bases, the J end lost 3 bases, and 10 bases lay between the germline ends. The DNA of the CDR3 is TGCAGCGTTGCGGGAGATCTCTACGAGCAGTACTTC. It encodes CSVAGDLYEQYF.

The genes are TRBV7-3 and TRBJ2-1; 9 bases line up with TRBD2. The CDR3 loop spans 15 amino acids. Germline CDR1 SGHTA, CDR2 FQGTGA. J was trimmed by 1 base and V by 5 bases; bases with no gene match: 3. CDR3 DNA: TGTGCCAGCAGCATGACTAGCGGATCCTACAATGAGCAGTTCTTC. The encoded protein is CASSMTSGSYNEQFF.